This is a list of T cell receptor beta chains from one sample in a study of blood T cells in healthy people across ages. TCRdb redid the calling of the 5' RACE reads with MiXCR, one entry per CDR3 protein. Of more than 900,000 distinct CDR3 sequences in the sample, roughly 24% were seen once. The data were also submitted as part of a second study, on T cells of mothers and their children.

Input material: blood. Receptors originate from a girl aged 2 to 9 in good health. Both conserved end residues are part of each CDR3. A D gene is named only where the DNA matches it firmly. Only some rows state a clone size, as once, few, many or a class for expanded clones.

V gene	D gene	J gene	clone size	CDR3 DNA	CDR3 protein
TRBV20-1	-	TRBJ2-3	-	TGCAGTGCTGGACCCGGAGGGGCTGATACGCAGTATTTT	CSAGPGGADTQYF
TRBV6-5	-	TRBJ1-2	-	TGTGCCAGCAGTCGCCTCGGACAGACAGGCTACACCTTC	CASSRLGQTGYTF
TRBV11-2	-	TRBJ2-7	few	TGTGCCAGCAGCTTAGTAGCGGACCTTTCAGAGCAGTACTTC	CASSLVADLSEQYF
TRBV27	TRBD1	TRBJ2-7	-	TGTGCCAGCAGTGAGGGACAGGGGGACTACGAGCAGTACTTC	CASSEGQGDYEQYF
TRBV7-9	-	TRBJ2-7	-	TGTGCCAGCAGCTTCGGTAGTCAGGCGAACGAGCAGTACTTC	CASSFGSQANEQYF
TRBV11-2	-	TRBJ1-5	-	TGTGCCAGCAGCCCCTCCTGGGGAATAGATCAGCCCCAGCATTTT	CASSPSWGIDQPQHF
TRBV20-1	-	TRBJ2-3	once	TGCAGTGCTAGAATGCAGGGGCGGTTTGAAGATACGCAGTATTTT	CSARMQGRFEDTQYF
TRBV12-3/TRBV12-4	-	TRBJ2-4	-	TGTGCCAGCAGTCTAGTGGGGGCAAGGAACATTCAGTACTTC	CASSLVGARNIQYF
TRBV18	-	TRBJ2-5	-	TGTGCCAGCTCACCACCGAGCGGTCAAGAGACCCAGTACTTC	CASSPPSGQETQYF
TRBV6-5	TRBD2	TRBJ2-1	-	TGTGCCAGCAGTTTACACCTAGCGGGGCCAAACAATGAGCAGTTCTTC	CASSLHLAGPNNEQFF
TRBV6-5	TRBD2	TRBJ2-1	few	TGTGCCAGCAGCCCACTAGCGGGGGGGCCGGATGAGCAGTTCTTC	CASSPLAGGPDEQFF
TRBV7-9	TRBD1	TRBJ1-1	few	TGTGCCAGCAGCGGATGGACAGGGGGTTTGAACACTGAAGCTTTCTTT	CASSGWTGGLNTEAFF
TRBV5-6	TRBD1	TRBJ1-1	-	TGTGCCGGCAGCCCTGCAGGGGGCGCAAGGAACACTGAAGCTTTCTTT	CAGSPAGGARNTEAFF
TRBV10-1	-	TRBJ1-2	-	TGCGCCAGTGCAGAAGGAGCAAACTATGGCTACACCTTC	CASAEGANYGYTF
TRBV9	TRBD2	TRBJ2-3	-	TGTGCCAGCAGCGCCGATCTCTCGGGTAGCGGGGGCACAGATACGCAGTATTTT	CASSADLSGSGGTDTQYF
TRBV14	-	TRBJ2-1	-	TGTGCCAGCAGCCAAGCGGGTTACTCCTACAATGAGCAGTTCTTC	CASSQAGYSYNEQFF
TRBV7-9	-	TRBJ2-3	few	TGTGCCAGCAGCCCCGGAGAGGGGAGAACAGATACGCAGTATTTT	CASSPGEGRTDTQYF